This T cell receptor beta chain was retrieved from a study of blood T cell repertoires in COVID-19. Study summary: The analysed material was cDNA or gDNA that came from T cells, B-cell-depleted T cells, or PBMCs.

There are 16 residues in the CDR3. Trimming stripped 0 bases from V and 1 base from J, with 12 bases between. CDR1 and CDR2 from the germline V gene are SEHNR and FQNEAQ (reference sequence). TCRdb's table, derived via immunoSEQ multiplex PCR, lists solely in-frame clones and lacks some. The table includes approximately 70,000 clones, around 83% detected once. Sequencing was performed on peripheral blood. This clonotype was sampled from a woman of 80 years or more with acute or convalescent COVID-19. V gene TRBV7-9 combines with J gene TRBJ1-1; D perhaps matches TRBD1 (6 bases). CDR3 sequence (DNA): TGTGCCAGCAGCTTAGCCCGGACAGCTACGAACACTGAAGCTTTCTTT. This sequence encodes CASSLARTATNTEAFF.